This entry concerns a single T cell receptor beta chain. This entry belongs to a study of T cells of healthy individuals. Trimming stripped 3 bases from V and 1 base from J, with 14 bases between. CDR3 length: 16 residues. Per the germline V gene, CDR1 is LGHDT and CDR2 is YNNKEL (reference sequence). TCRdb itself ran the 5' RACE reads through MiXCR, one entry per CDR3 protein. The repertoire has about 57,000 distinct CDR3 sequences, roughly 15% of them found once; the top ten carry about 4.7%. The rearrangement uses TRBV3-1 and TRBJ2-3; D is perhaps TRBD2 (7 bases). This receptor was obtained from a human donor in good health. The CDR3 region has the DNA TGTGCCAGCAGCCAGAACACGGGGGGCCGCACAGATACGCAGTATTTT. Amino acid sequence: CASSQNTGGRTDTQYF.